What follows are 28 T cell receptor beta chains derived from one specimen sequenced in a study of blood T cells in healthy people across ages. A sample-barcoded 5' primer and a J-beta primer mix were used in a second PCR of roughly 7 to 12 cycles. TCRdb re-derived calls from the 5' RACE reads in MiXCR, one entry per CDR3 protein. The profile shows about a million distinct CDR3 sequences, roughly half of them singletons. What was sequenced was blood. The receptor set was obtained from a woman aged 60-70 years in good health.

This chain connects TRBV28 to TRBJ2-7; 8 bases are a match to TRBD2. V dropped 6 bases and J dropped 5; count of bases not matched to a gene: 12. The CDR3 spans 15 residues. Germline CDR1 reads MDHEN; CDR2 reads SYDVKM. The CDR3 is CASRRDGRVVDEQYF. The CDR3 DNA is TGTGCCAGCAGGAGAGACGGGAGGGTCGTCGACGAGCAGTACTTC.

The gene calls are TRBV25-1 and TRBJ1-1; D remains ambiguous. Trimming took off 5 bases at V and 1 base at J, with 11 bases between the two ends. CDR1 is MGHDK and CDR2 is SYGVNS in the germline V gene. This CDR3 is 14 amino acids long. CDR3 region: CASSKLWGNTEAFF. CDR3 coding DNA: TGTGCCAGCAGTAAACTATGGGGGAACACTGAAGCTTTCTTT. Based on the CDR3 plus reference TRBV25-1 and TRBJ1-1, the full variable domain is EADIYQTPRYLVIGTGKKITLECSQTMGHDKMYWYQQDPGMELHLIHYSYGVNSTEKGDLSSESTVSRIRTEHFPLTLESARPSHTSQYLCASSKLWGNTEAFFGQGTRLTVV.

V is TRBV2 and J is TRBJ2-7, with 9 bases identical to TRBD1. This CDR3 is 14 amino acids long. V lost 8 bases to trimming and J lost 4 bases; unmatched junction nucleotides: 9. Germline assignment: CDR1 SNHLY and CDR2 FYNNEI. The DNA for the CDR3 is TGTGCCAGCCCCTGGGAGGGACAGGGTTACGAGCAGTACTTC. It translates to CASPWEGQGYEQYF. Combining the CDR3 with reference TRBV2 and TRBJ2-7 gives the whole variable domain EPEVTQTPSHQVTQMGQEVILRCVPISNHLYFYWYRQILGQKVEFLVSFYNNEISEKSEIFDDQFSVERPDGSNFTLKIRSTKLEDSAMYFCASPWEGQGYEQYFGPGTRLTVT.

In its sample, this clonotype was seen once. The gene calls are TRBV4-3 and TRBJ1-1, with D possibly TRBD1 on 5 matching bases. Trimming removed 6 bases from V and 6 bases from J, with 14 bases in between. Germline loops: CDR1 LGHNA, CDR2 YSLEER. The CDR3 has 13 residues. This chain's CDR3 is CASRDRWGAEAFF. The DNA for the CDR3 is TGCGCCAGCAGGGACCGTTGGGGCGCTGAAGCTTTCTTT.

V and J are TRBV18 and TRBJ1-4, with TRBD1 matching 9 bases. The J segment lost 8 bases and the V segment lost 3 bases, leaving 4 bases of the junction unmatched. This CDR3 spans 14 amino acids. CDR1 and CDR2 (germline): KGHSH, LQKENI. The CDR3 is CASSPGQGMEKLFF. In DNA, the CDR3 is TGTGCCAGCTCACCGGGACAGGGCATGGAAAAACTGTTTTTT.

Only a few counts were recorded for this clonotype. This chain's CDR3 is CSAHPGLAFSTDTQYF. CDR3 DNA: TGCAGTGCTCATCCGGGACTAGCGTTTAGCACAGATACGCAGTATTTT. V and J are TRBV20-1 and TRBJ2-3, with 10 nucleotides matching TRBD2. Germline values: CDR1 DFQATT, CDR2 SNEGSKA (reference sequence). CDR3 size: 16 residues. V shed 5 bases, J shed 0 bases, and the junction held 8 bases outside the gene matches.

This chain uses TRBV7-6 with TRBJ2-5; D tentatively fits TRBD1 or TRBD2 (5 bases each). The CDR3 length is 14 residues. Germline lookup yields CDR1 SGHVS and CDR2 FNYEAQ. Trimming took 8 bases from V and 5 from J, leaving 18 bases between them. CDR3 DNA: TGTGCCAGCCGGACCGGGGCAGGGTCCGAGACCCAGTACTTC. This gives the protein CASRTGAGSETQYF. Based on the CDR3 plus reference TRBV7-6 and TRBJ2-5, the full variable domain is GAGVSQSPRYKVTKRGQDVALRCDPISGHVSLYWYRQALGQGPEFLTYFNYEAQQDKSGLPNDRFSAERPEGSISTLTIQRTEQRDSAMYRCASRTGAGSETQYFGPGTRLLVL.

This rearrangement joins TRBV20-1 to TRBJ2-1, with D unresolved. CDR1 DFQATT and CDR2 SNEGSKA come from the germline V gene (reference sequence). The V end lost 6 bases, the J end lost 0 bases, and 18 bases lay between the germline ends. CDR3 length: 16 amino acids. The CDR3 sequence is CSASTDGLSSYNEQFF. The CDR3 DNA follows: TGCAGTGCGAGCACTGACGGCCTAAGCTCCTACAATGAGCAGTTCTTC.

The rearrangement uses TRBV3-1 and TRBJ2-1; D might be TRBD1 (5 bases). V was pared by 8 bases and J by 4 bases, with 24 bases between. The CDR3 consists of 17 residues. The germline V gene encodes CDR1 LGHDT and CDR2 YNNKEL (reference sequence). The CDR3 protein is CASGALASERSYNEQFF. As DNA, the CDR3 is TGTGCCAGCGGGGCCCTGGCCAGCGAGAGATCGTACAATGAGCAGTTCTTC.

The V gene is TRBV20-1, the J gene TRBJ2-1; the D call may be TRBD1 or TRBD2 (5 bases each). CDR1 is DFQATT, CDR2 SNEGSKA, per germline (reference sequence). The CDR3 length is 14 residues. This chain's CDR3 is CRAATGASYNEQFF. CDR3 sequence (DNA): TGCAGGGCCGCTACCGGGGCCTCCTACAATGAGCAGTTCTTC.

This clonotype came up a few times. V gene TRBV6-2 or TRBV6-3 combines with J gene TRBJ2-3; weak D call: TRBD1 (5 bases). V was trimmed by 6 bases and J by 2 bases, leaving 9 bases between them. CDR1 MNHEY and CDR2 SVGEGT come from the germline V gene. The CDR3 runs 13 residues. The CDR3 sequence: CASRDTFTDTQYF. Here the CDR3 DNA reads TGTGCCAGCAGGGACACCTTCACAGATACGCAGTATTTT.

The rearrangement uses TRBV7-9 and TRBJ1-2, with TRBD1 matching 7 bases. The germline V gene encodes CDR1 SEHNR and CDR2 FQNEAQ (reference sequence). The CDR3 totals 15 residues. The V and J ends lost 2 bases and 1 base, in that order; junction bases with no gene match: 4. In DNA form, the CDR3 reads TGTGCCAGCAGCTTAACCCGGGACAGTAACTATGGCTACACCTTC. This sequence encodes CASSLTRDSNYGYTF.

V usage is TRBV4-1 and J usage is TRBJ2-3; TRBD2 agrees at 12 bases. The CDR3 covers 17 residues. Germline loops: CDR1 MGHRA, CDR2 YSYEKL. The junction had 7 bases not matched to a gene; V was cut back by 4 bases and J by 2 bases. The CDR3 protein is CASSRLAGGPITDTQYF. In DNA, the CDR3 is TGCGCCAGCAGCCGGCTAGCGGGAGGGCCGATCACAGATACGCAGTATTTT.

This clonotype was observed a few times. The J gene is TRBJ2-1, the V gene TRBV6-2 or TRBV6-3; the match to TRBD2 covers 8 bases. The assigned J gene may be wrong: the sequence end matches TRBJ2-7 better. Germline V gene sequence: CDR1 MNHEY, CDR2 SVGEGT. This CDR3 has 15 residues. The CDR3 nucleotides are TGTGCCAGCAGGCTAGCGGGCAGCTCCTACGAGGAGCAGTACTTC. This encodes CASRLAGSSYEEQYF.

The chain is built from TRBV30 and TRBJ1-5; D not resolved. Germline V gene sequence: CDR1 GTSNPN, CDR2 SVGIG (reference sequence). The CDR3 runs to 10 residues. V was trimmed by 5 bases and J by 9 bases, leaving 8 bases between them. The CDR3 region has the DNA TGTGCCTGGGGTAGGCTGCCCCAGCATTTT. Its translation is CAWGRLPQHF.

This clonotype was counted between two and nine times. V gene TRBV14 combines with J gene TRBJ2-1; the match to TRBD1 covers 8 bases. V lost 4 bases and J lost 8; bases outside the gene matches: 13. This CDR3 comprises 16 residues. Germline CDR1 SGHDN, CDR2 FVKESK. CDR3 sequence reads: CASSLDRVFIDDEQFF. CDR3 nucleotide sequence: TGTGCCAGCAGCCTGGACAGGGTATTTATAGACGATGAGCAGTTCTTC. The variable domain in full, completed from reference TRBV14 and TRBJ2-1, reads EAGVTQFPSHSVIEKGQTVTLRCDPISGHDNLYWYRRVMGKEIKFLLHFVKESKQDESGMPNNRFLAERTGGTYSTLKVQPAELEDSGVYFCASSLDRVFIDDEQFFGPGTRLTVL.

The CDR3 sequence is CASSWAAGEGDTQYF. DNA of the CDR3: TGTGCCAGCAGCTGGGCCGCGGGTGAGGGAGATACGCAGTATTTT. The chain couples TRBV11-2 to TRBJ2-3, with a tentative D call TRBD2 (5 bases). From germline, CDR1 is SGHAT and CDR2 FQNNGV. The CDR3 contains 15 residues. Trimming pared 4 bases from V and 5 bases from J, leaving 16 bases between.

The gene calls are TRBV3-1 and TRBJ2-6; possible D gene TRBD2, 5 bases. Germline CDR1 is LGHDT and CDR2 is YNNKEL (reference sequence). The CDR3 runs to 17 residues. Trimming removed 4 bases from V and 4 bases from J, with 17 bases in between. The CDR3 loop reads CASSLPYGEKGANVLTF. CDR3 nucleotides: TGTGCCAGCAGCCTACCTTACGGGGAGAAAGGGGCCAACGTCCTGACTTTC. Complete variable domain (other parts from reference TRBV3-1 and TRBJ2-6): DTAVSQTPKYLVTQMGNDKSIKCEQNLGHDTMYWYKQDSKKFLKIMFSYNNKELIINETVPNRFSPKSPDKAHLNLHINSLELGDSAVYFCASSLPYGEKGANVLTFGAGSRLTVL.

V gene TRBV4-3 combines with J gene TRBJ2-7; possibly TRBD1 or TRBD2 for D (5 bases each). The CDR3 length is 15 residues. The germline V and J ends were trimmed by 0 bases and 4 bases, with 13 bases remaining between them. From germline, CDR1 is LGHNA and CDR2 YSLEER. Here the CDR3 DNA reads TGCGCCAGCAGCCAAGATGGGACGACGGGGTACGAGCAGTACTTC. Protein sequence: CASSQDGTTGYEQYF.

The V call is TRBV5-1, the J call TRBJ2-1, with 13 bases that match TRBD2. V lost 3 bases to trimming and J lost 5 bases; unmatched junction nucleotides: 11. In germline, CDR1 is SGHRS, CDR2 YFSETQ. This CDR3 comprises 18 residues. For the CDR3, the DNA is TGCGCCAGCAGCTCGGGACTAGCGGGACCACCCCGAGACAATGAGCAGTTCTTC. Translated: CASSSGLAGPPRDNEQFF.

In its sample, this clonotype was seen a few times. The chain couples TRBV18 to TRBJ2-7, with TRBD1 matching over 7 bases. Unmatched junction bases numbered 2, after V lost 4 bases and J lost 5 bases. The CDR3 loop spans 12 amino acids. CDR1 KGHSH and CDR2 LQKENI come from the germline V gene. The CDR3 DNA reads TGTGCCAGCTCACGGGGACAGAACGAGCAGTACTTC. It codes for CASSRGQNEQYF.

The rearrangement uses TRBV6-5 and TRBJ1-2; the match to TRBD1 covers 8 bases. Germline assignment: CDR1 MNHEY and CDR2 SVGAGI. After removal of 4 bases from V and 4 bases from J, the junction contained 14 bases not matched to a gene. This CDR3 contains 17 residues. CDR3 in DNA: TGTGCCAGCAGTTGGGGCCAGGGGGCCCCAACCTTCTATGGCTACACCTTC. Its translation: CASSWGQGAPTFYGYTF.

V usage is TRBV6-2 or TRBV6-3 and J usage is TRBJ1-5; 10 nucleotides match TRBD1. V lost 4 bases and J lost 7; bases outside the gene matches: 7. The CDR3 totals 15 residues. The germline gives CDR1 MNHEY, CDR2 SVGEGT. The CDR3 coding sequence is TGTGCCAGCAGTTTACGGACAGGGGGAGAACAGCCCCAGCATTTT. This gives the protein CASSLRTGGEQPQHF.

V is TRBV28 and J is TRBJ2-1; 8 nucleotides align to TRBD2. The CDR3 has 16 amino acids. Trimming took 5 bases from V and 4 from J; bases not matched to a gene: 10. Germline V lookup: CDR1 MDHEN, CDR2 SYDVKM. CDR3 DNA sequence: TGTGCCAGCAGTCTCCCGGGGGGGGGATATTACAATGAGCAGTTCTTC. Residues: CASSLPGGGYYNEQFF.

The chain joins TRBV10-3 to TRBJ2-3, with D tentatively TRBD1 (6 bases). The V end lost 5 bases, the J end lost 0 bases, and 12 bases lay between the germline ends. The CDR3 runs 15 residues. The germline CDR1 and CDR2 sequences are ENHRY and SYGVKD. The CDR3 sequence is CAISQDSPSTDTQYF. In nucleotides, the CDR3 is TGTGCCATCAGTCAGGACAGCCCCAGCACAGATACGCAGTATTTT.

This clonotype was detected ten times or more. V is TRBV7-2 and J is TRBJ2-5, with D unresolved. The CDR3 length is 12 residues. V was cut by 5 bases and J by 2 bases, with 6 bases left in between. Germline CDR1 is SGHTA and CDR2 is FQGNSA. The CDR3, as DNA: TGTGCCAGCAGCCGACCGCAAGAGACCCAGTACTTC. Residues: CASSRPQETQYF.

This clonotype was observed a few times. The chain links TRBV5-1 to TRBJ2-5, with TRBD2 matching over 12 bases. Germline V lookup: CDR1 SGHRS, CDR2 YFSETQ. V gave up 1 base and J gave up 4 bases; unmatched junction bases: 2. The CDR3 has 15 residues. This CDR3 reads CASSLTSGGPETQYF. In DNA form, the CDR3 reads TGCGCCAGCAGCTTGACTAGCGGGGGGCCAGAGACCCAGTACTTC.

The J gene is TRBJ2-5, the V gene TRBV12-3 or TRBV12-4; D may be TRBD1 (5 bases). The length of the CDR3 is 16 residues. V lost 8 bases, J lost 1 base, and 20 bases lay in between. CDR3 DNA: TGTGCCAGCGGATGGGCCCCAGGGCGCGTCCAAGAGACCCAGTACTTC. Translating gives CASGWAPGRVQETQYF.